The 10 T cell receptor beta chains listed next were all sequenced from one sample in a study of blood T cell repertoires in COVID-19. Generated by immunoSEQ multiplex PCR, the TCRdb table keeps only in-frame clones and is missing some. The top ten clones hold 6% to 7% of a sample with 280,000 or so clones, around nine tenths of them seen once. Material for sequencing was PBMCs or T cells enriched from blood (not recorded which). Every receptor here comes from a woman between 35 and 50 years old who had recovered from COVID-19.

This chain uses TRBV2 with TRBJ1-5; the D gene is possibly TRBD1 (6 bases). Trimming cost V 8 bases and J 3 bases, with 11 bases left between them. The CDR3 contains 13 residues. From germline, CDR1 is SNHLY and CDR2 FYNNEI. CDR3 sequence (DNA): TGTGCCAGCTTACAGGGCTCCAATCAGCCCCAGCATTTT. Protein sequence: CASLQGSNQPQHF.

The chain has TRBV27 and TRBJ1-2, with 7 bases matching TRBD1. Germline V gene data show CDR1 as MNHEY and CDR2 as SMNVEV (reference sequence). CDR3 length equals 13 residues. V gave up 6 bases and J gave up 5 bases; unmatched junction bases: 6. For the CDR3, the DNA is TGTGCCAGCAGACCCGGGACAGAGTATGGCTACACCTTC. It is translated as CASRPGTEYGYTF.

The rearrangement joins TRBV28 to TRBJ1-2; TRBD1 agrees at 9 bases. Per the germline V gene, CDR1 is MDHEN and CDR2 is SYDVKM. There are 18 residues in the CDR3. With 3 bases clipped from V and 4 bases from J, the junction kept 15 bases outside the gene matches. CDR3 loop: CASSFPPIHRGRSYGYTF. The DNA of the CDR3 is TGTGCCAGCAGTTTCCCCCCCATTCACAGGGGGCGGAGCTATGGCTACACCTTC.

Only one count was recorded for this clone. The chain joins TRBV24-1 to TRBJ2-2; 14 positions agree with TRBD2. Germline V gene lookup returns CDR1 KGHDR and CDR2 SFDVKD. CDR3 length: 15 amino acids. Trimming removed 9 bases from V and 5 bases from J; junction bases left unmatched: 4. The CDR3 region is CATGTSGRRTGELFF. The CDR3 DNA reads as TGTGCCACCGGGACTAGCGGGAGAAGAACCGGGGAGCTGTTTTTT.

The chain recombines TRBV18 with TRBJ2-5, with 7 positions matching TRBD1. Germline V gives CDR1 KGHSH, CDR2 LQKENI. The CDR3 runs to 14 residues. V trimming: 3 bases; J trimming: 4 bases; junction bases outside the gene matches: 5. CDR3 sequence reads: CASSPTTGPETQYF. CDR3 DNA: TGTGCCAGCTCACCGACGACAGGGCCAGAGACCCAGTACTTC.

The chain uses TRBV28 and TRBJ2-7, with 8 bases aligning to TRBD2. The CDR3 runs 15 residues. Germline CDR1 reads MDHEN; CDR2 reads SYDVKM. V gave up 5 bases and J gave up 5 bases; unmatched junction bases: 11. CDR3 amino acids: CASSPPSGRFHEQYF. CDR3 bases: TGTGCCAGCAGTCCCCCCAGCGGGAGATTCCACGAGCAGTACTTC. Full variable domain (missing parts from reference TRBV28 and TRBJ2-7): DVKVTQSSRYLVKRTGEKVFLECVQDMDHENMFWYRQDPGLGLRLIYFSYDVKMKEKGDIPEGYSVSREKKERFSLILESASTNQTSMYLCASSPPSGRFHEQYFGPGTRLTVT.

V usage is TRBV5-8 and J usage is TRBJ1-2; possible D gene TRBD1, 5 bases. The V gene lost 3 bases and the J gene lost 13 bases, with 16 bases spanning the gap. This CDR3 contains 12 residues. Germline V gene data show CDR1 as SGHTS and CDR2 as YDEGEE. CDR3 residues: CASSSRWGVSTF. The CDR3 DNA follows: TGTGCCAGCAGCTCCCGGTGGGGGGTTTCCACCTTC.

This rearrangement joins TRBV12-3 or TRBV12-4 to TRBJ2-5; tentative D call: TRBD2 (6 bases). The CDR3 loop spans 12 amino acids. The V end lost 11 bases, the J end lost 6 bases, and 16 bases lay between the germline ends. CDR3 sequence: CAVGRGEKTQYF. For the CDR3, the DNA is TGTGCCGTGGGGCGGGGCGAAAAGACCCAGTACTTC.

The V gene is TRBV6-2 or TRBV6-3, the J gene TRBJ2-3; D not resolved. Germline values: CDR1 MNHEY, CDR2 SVGEGT. Trimming took 6 bases from V and 3 from J, leaving 13 bases between them. The CDR3 length is 14 residues. The CDR3 sequence is CASRYTLVTDTQYF. Written as DNA, the CDR3 is TGTGCCAGCAGGTACACCTTAGTGACAGATACGCAGTATTTT.

The chain links TRBV20-1 to TRBJ2-1; 7 nucleotides match TRBD2. The CDR3 is 11 residues long. Germline CDR1 DFQATT, CDR2 SNEGSKA (reference sequence). V shed 7 bases, J shed 6 bases, and the junction held 3 bases outside the gene matches. Here the CDR3 DNA reads TGCAGTGGGGACTACCTCAATGAGCAGTTCTTC. Encoded protein: CSGDYLNEQFF.